This T cell receptor (beta chain) was found in a study of cytotoxic CD8 clonotypes in ibrutinib-treated CLL. Profiling relied on immunoSEQ multiplex PCR, and the TCRdb table lists in-frame clones only, not all of them. The repertoire holds fewer than 400,000 clones, with 67% as singletons. V was trimmed by 5 bases and J by 6 bases, leaving 9 bases between them. Germline loops: CDR1 LNHDA, CDR2 SQIVND (reference sequence). This CDR3 comprises 12 residues. The specimen comprised PBMCs, sampled after 36 months of ibrutinib treatment. The receptor's source is a human donor with chronic lymphocytic leukemia. This chain joins TRBV19 and TRBJ2-3; no firm D call. CDR3 in DNA: TGTGCCAGTAGTCCTCAATCGGATACGCAGTATTTT. Translated: CASSPQSDTQYF.